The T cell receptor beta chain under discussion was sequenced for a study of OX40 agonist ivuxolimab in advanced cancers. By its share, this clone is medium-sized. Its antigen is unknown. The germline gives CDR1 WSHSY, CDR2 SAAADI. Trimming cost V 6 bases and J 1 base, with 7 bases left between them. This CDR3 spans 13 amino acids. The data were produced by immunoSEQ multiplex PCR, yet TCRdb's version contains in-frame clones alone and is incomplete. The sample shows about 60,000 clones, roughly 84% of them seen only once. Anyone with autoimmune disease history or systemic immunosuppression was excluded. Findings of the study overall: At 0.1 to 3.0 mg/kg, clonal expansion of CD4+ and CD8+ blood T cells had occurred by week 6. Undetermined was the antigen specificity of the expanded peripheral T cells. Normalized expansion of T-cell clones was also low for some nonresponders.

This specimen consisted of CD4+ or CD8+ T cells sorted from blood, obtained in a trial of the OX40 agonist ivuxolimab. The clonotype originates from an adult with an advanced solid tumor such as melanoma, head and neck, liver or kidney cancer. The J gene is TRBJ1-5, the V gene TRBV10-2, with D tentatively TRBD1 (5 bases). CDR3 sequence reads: CASSTGSNQPQHF. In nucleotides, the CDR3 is TGCGCCAGCAGCACAGGCAGCAATCAGCCCCAGCATTTT.